Below are 18 T cell receptor beta chains sequenced from a single sample in a study of blood T cell repertoires in COVID-19. Here immunoSEQ multiplex PCR was the method, and the copy in TCRdb shows in-frame clones only, minus some. The table lists roughly 160,000 clones, roughly 93% of them singletons, with around 5.1% in the top ten. The sequenced material came from peripheral blood. The receptors derive from a man between 18 and 35 years old with COVID-19, enrolled during active disease.

The rearrangement joins TRBV29-1 to TRBJ2-3; 7 bases match TRBD2. The CDR3 is 17 amino acids. J gave up 0 bases and V 1 base, and 10 bases lay outside the gene matches. CDR1 is SQVTM, CDR2 ANQGSEA, per germline. CDR3 residues: CSVEGGWGGKSTDTQYF. CDR3 coding DNA: TGCAGCGTTGAAGGAGGCTGGGGAGGGAAAAGCACAGATACGCAGTATTTT.

This clone has only one observation. The chain carries TRBV6-2 or TRBV6-3 and TRBJ2-7; TRBD2 agrees at 8 bases. This CDR3 region has 15 residues. Germline-derived CDR1 and CDR2 are MNHEY and SVGEGT. Trimming removed 2 bases from V and 4 bases from J; junction bases left unmatched: 7. The CDR3 region has the DNA TGTGCCAGCAGTTACGGCGGGGGGAGTCGGTACGAGCAGTACTTC. Translating it yields CASSYGGGSRYEQYF.

This clone was detected once. The CDR3 spells CASSVAPGQGSYGYTF. Written as DNA, the CDR3 is TGTGCCAGCAGCGTAGCCCCCGGACAGGGTAGCTATGGCTACACCTTC. This sequence joins TRBV9 and TRBJ1-2, with 8 bases identical to TRBD1. Trimming took 0 bases from V and 4 from J; bases not matched to a gene: 8. Looked up from germline, CDR1 is SGDLS and CDR2 is YYNGEE. The CDR3 covers 16 residues.

In this sample, this clone turned up once. The chain has TRBV5-4 and TRBJ2-1, with TRBD2 matching over 10 bases. This CDR3 comprises 16 residues. Trimming removed 2 bases from V and 8 bases from J; junction bases left unmatched: 10. CDR1 and CDR2 from the germline V gene are SGHNT and YYREEE (reference sequence). The CDR3 DNA reads as TGTGCCAGCAGCTTAGGGACTAGCGCGGTGTTGGATGAGCAGTTCTTC. This encodes CASSLGTSAVLDEQFF.

Turning to this clone: One end of the junction varies from germline; a read error may be responsible. This chain joins TRBV10-3 and TRBJ2-7, with 7 nucleotides matching TRBD1. Germline assignment: CDR1 ENHRY and CDR2 SYGVKD. The CDR3 length is 12 residues. The CDR3 is CAVRSSGGEQYF. The CDR3, as DNA: TGTGCCGTCAGATCTTCAGGGGGCGAGCAGTACTTC.

In nucleotides, the CDR3 is TGCAGCGGAACAGGGGGCACTGAAGCTTTCTTT. Residues: CSGTGGTEAFF. This chain connects TRBV29-1 to TRBJ1-1; 8 bases are shared with TRBD1. Germline V gene sequence: CDR1 SQVTM, CDR2 ANQGSEA. The CDR3 has 11 residues. V dropped 7 bases and J dropped 4; count of bases not matched to a gene: 2.

The chain carries TRBV27 and TRBJ1-2, with 11 bases fitting TRBD1. The CDR3 spans 15 residues. With V trimmed by 1 base and J by 8 bases, 6 bases remained unmatched. Germline CDR1 and CDR2: MNHEY and SMNVEV (reference sequence). The chain's CDR3 is CASSLFGQGARGYTF. In nucleotides, the CDR3 is TGTGCCAGCAGTTTATTTGGACAGGGGGCGCGGGGCTACACCTTC.

This chain uses TRBV9 with TRBJ2-1; no definite D call. This CDR3 has 13 residues. Germline V CDR1 and CDR2: SGDLS, YYNGEE. With 4 bases removed from V and 10 bases from J, the gap between germline ends came to 15 bases. CDR3 sequence reads: CASSPPGDREQFF. The CDR3, as DNA: TGTGCCAGCAGCCCCCCCGGAGACCGAGAGCAGTTCTTC.

The rearrangement joins TRBV7-9 to TRBJ2-3; D uncertain. The CDR3 loop spans 16 amino acids. V lost 1 base and J 0 bases, leaving 11 bases between the germline ends. Germline CDR1 reads SEHNR; CDR2 reads FQNEAQ (reference sequence). The CDR3 loop reads CASSLVRGTSTDTQYF. CDR3 nucleotide sequence: TGTGCCAGCAGCTTAGTTCGCGGTACTAGCACAGATACGCAGTATTTT. The complete variable domain, with remaining parts taken from reference TRBV7-9 and TRBJ2-3, reads DTGVSQNPRHKITKRGQNVTFRCDPISEHNRLYWYRQTLGQGPEFLTYFQNEAQLEKSRLLSDRFSAERPKGSFSTLEIQRTEQGDSAMYLCASSLVRGTSTDTQYFGPGTRLTVL.

The chain recombines TRBV4-1 with TRBJ2-7, with 8 positions matching TRBD1. The CDR3 sequence is 16 residues long. Losses at the gene ends were 3 bases for V and 0 bases for J; bases not matched to a gene: 7. Germline CDR1 and CDR2: MGHRA and YSYEKL. In DNA, the CDR3 is TGCGCCAGCAGCCACTCTCCGGGACAGGCCTCCTACGAGCAGTACTTC. This encodes CASSHSPGQASYEQYF.

The V gene is TRBV4-3, the J gene TRBJ2-5; maybe TRBD2 (6 bases). V was pared by 0 bases and J by 7 bases, with 21 bases between. This CDR3 has 17 residues. Germline CDR1 LGHNA, CDR2 YSLEER. CDR3 coding DNA: TGCGCCAGCAGCCAAGATCATGAGGAGGGCCGGGTGGGGACCCAGTACTTC. This sequence encodes CASSQDHEEGRVGTQYF.

Concerning this clone itself: Other nucleotide sequences in the sample specify the same CDR3. The chain couples TRBV27 to TRBJ1-1, with 9 positions matching TRBD1. The CDR3 sequence is 15 residues long. Germline V CDR1 and CDR2: MNHEY, SMNVEV (reference sequence). V gave up 5 bases and J gave up 1 base; unmatched junction bases: 5. CDR3 nucleotide sequence: TGTGCCAGCAGTCTAGTGGGACAGGGGAACACTGAAGCTTTCTTT. Its protein is CASSLVGQGNTEAFF.

Regarding this clone: An end of the junction does not agree with germline; a read error may underlie this. The chain uses TRBV6-6 and TRBJ1-1; a weak D match, TRBD1 (5 bases). CDR1 and CDR2 from the germline V gene are MNHNY and SVGAGI (reference sequence). The CDR3 spans 16 residues. The CDR3 region is CASRYSGDSINTEAFF. Written as DNA, the CDR3 is TGTGCCAGCAGGTACTCAGGCGACAGTATTAACACTGAAGCTTTCTTT.

The rearrangement uses TRBV6-5 and TRBJ1-2, with D unclear. Germline V gene data show CDR1 as MNHEY and CDR2 as SVGAGI. The V and J ends lost 6 bases and 3 bases respectively, with 14 bases between them. CDR3 length equals 14 residues. The CDR3: CASREDTAYYGYTF. CDR3 DNA: TGTGCCAGCAGGGAGGATACAGCGTACTATGGCTACACCTTC.

This clone was observed a single time. The chain has TRBV29-1 and TRBJ2-2; D perhaps matches TRBD2 (5 bases). The length of the CDR3 is 15 residues. V gave up 3 bases and J gave up 2 bases, with 13 bases separating them. CDR1 is SQVTM and CDR2 is ANQGSEA in the germline V gene. Here the CDR3 reads CSVEPPGKNTGELFF. CDR3 nucleotides: TGCAGCGTTGAGCCTCCGGGAAAAAACACCGGGGAGCTGTTTTTT.

This sequence joins TRBV3-1 (or the pseudogene TRBV3-2) and TRBJ2-7; D is ambiguous. CDR3 length: 13 amino acids. The germline V gene has CDR1 LGHDT and CDR2 YNNKEL (reference sequence). The V end lost 1 base, the J end lost 0 bases, and 4 bases lay between the germline ends. The CDR3 spells CASSQGPSYEQYF. The CDR3 DNA reads TGTGCCAGCAGCCAAGGGCCCTCCTACGAGCAGTACTTC.

This chain joins TRBV19 and TRBJ1-6, with 7 bases lining up with TRBD1. The CDR3 loop spans 15 amino acids. Trimming removed 1 base from V and 7 bases from J; junction bases left unmatched: 4. Germline V gene lookup returns CDR1 LNHDA and CDR2 SQIVND (reference sequence). The CDR3 nucleotides are TGTGCCAGTAGTATAGTCCAGGGGGTAAATTCACCCCTCCACTTT. Residues: CASSIVQGVNSPLHF. The variable domain in full, with the rest retrieved from reference TRBV19 and TRBJ1-6, is DGGITQSPKYLFRKEGQNVTLSCEQNLNHDAMYWYRQDPGQGLRLIYYSQIVNDFQKGDIAEGYSVSREKKESFPLTVTSAQKNPTAFYLCASSIVQGVNSPLHFGNGTRLTVT.

The chain has TRBV25-1 and TRBJ2-2; a weak D match, TRBD2 (5 bases). The CDR3 extends over 13 amino acids. V lost 11 bases and J 5 bases, leaving 15 bases between the germline ends. The germline V gene has CDR1 MGHDK and CDR2 SYGVNS. The DNA for the CDR3 is TGTGCCCCCGTTGAGGGTGAGACCGGGGAGCTGTTTTTT. Translated: CAPVEGETGELFF.